This T cell receptor beta chain was captured in a study of shared clonotypes between healthy human individuals. The assay was run at deep level. Sequencing of unsorted PBMC DNA was carried out using ten immunoSEQ deep assay plates. The repertoire was sequenced with immunoSEQ multiplex PCR; TCRdb's copy has only in-frame clones and lacks some. The data show 450,000 to 500,000 clones, 81% seen once. Between the trimmed V and J ends, which lost 0 bases and 3 bases, there was a span of 4 bases. This CDR3 is 12 amino acids long. CDR1 is SGHRS and CDR2 is YFSETQ in the germline V gene. Genomic DNA came from roughly 84 million PBMCs in unsorted samples.

The sequence was collected from a woman aged 40 to 55 in good health. Some clones in this sample may be carry-over from other donors' samples. Sequenced sample: PBMCs. The gene calls are TRBV5-1 and TRBJ2-7; D remains unclear. CDR3 DNA: TGCGCCAGCAGCTTGGATTTCTACGAGCAGTACTTC. Encoded protein: CASSLDFYEQYF.